This T cell receptor beta chain came from a study of CD8 T cells in ankylosing spondylitis. Each CDR3 protein gets one entry after TCRdb re-called the 5' RACE reads with MiXCR. The sample shows 150,000 to 250,000 distinct CDR3 sequences, more than 10% of them seen only once. The material sequenced was blood, either unsorted or a sorted T cell fraction (not recorded which). This receptor was taken from a male donor with ankylosing spondylitis or in good health (not recorded which).

CDR3 sequence: CASWSGRSPSSGELFF. The DNA for the CDR3 is TGTGCCAGCTGGAGCGGGAGGTCCCCCTCCTCCGGGGAGCTGTTTTTT. The chain combines TRBV6-1 with TRBJ2-2; 9 positions match TRBD2. The CDR3 is 16 amino acids. Per germline, CDR1 MNHNS and CDR2 SASEGT. V lost 8 bases, J lost 6 bases, and 13 bases stayed unmatched.